The entry that follows covers one T cell receptor beta chain sequence. Its specificity is not known. The record originates from a study of T cells in Graves' hyperthyroidism and ophthalmopathy. TCR beta CDR3 region amplification was performed from RNA transcripts. The primer set for the first-round RT-PCR of the TCR CDR3 was HTBI. From the multiplex PCR reads, TCRdb called clonotypes with MiXCR, one entry per CDR3 protein. The data hold around 700,000 distinct CDR3 sequences, with 15% to 20% observed a single time. This CDR3 spans 15 amino acids. V lost 1 base and J lost 0, with 7 bases in between. CDR1 and CDR2 from the germline V gene are MGHRA and YSYEKL. Findings and limits, study-wide: Progression to ophthalmopathy was predicted a median of approximately 6.4 months early. In the blood, most expanded thyroid clonotypes above 0.001 appeared as well.

This clonotype was sampled from a woman between 45 and 65 years old with Graves' hyperthyroidism that later progressed to Graves' ophthalmopathy. The sequenced sample was blood. This rearrangement joins TRBV4-1 to TRBJ1-3; D ambiguous. Here the CDR3 DNA reads TGCGCCAGCAGCCAAGTAAAGGTCTCTGGAAACACCATATATTTT. It yields the protein CASSQVKVSGNTIYF.